The source of this TCR beta chain is a study of T cell responses to AZD1222 COVID-19 vaccine. Study-wide results and caveats: The donor cohort was predominantly white British with a female majority, and clonal diversity may have been underestimated. Spike was spanned by vaccine-associated CD4 TCRs, which were dominant at 160-218 and 743-854. All repertoire sampling was performed exclusively after the peak T cell response. Spike-specific TCR breadth rose after two AZD1222 doses, and depth rose as well.

Libraries were prepared by immunoSEQ multiplex PCR; TCRdb keeps only in-frame clonotypes and omits some of them. This sample has about 130,000 clones, with around nine tenths found just once. Trimming removed 5 bases from V and 2 bases from J; junction bases left unmatched: 6. Germline V lookup: CDR1 SGHVS, CDR2 FQNEAQ. The length of the CDR3 is 16 residues. With regard to this clone: Its antigen remains unidentified.

The sample in question was peripheral blood, obtained on day 0 of AZD1222 vaccination. The sequence derives from an adult in good health. V is TRBV7-8 and J is TRBJ1-3, with TRBD1 matching over 10 bases. CDR3 coding DNA: TGTGCCAGCAGCCATTTTGACAGGGGGCCTGGAAACACCATATATTTT. Translation gives CASSHFDRGPGNTIYF.